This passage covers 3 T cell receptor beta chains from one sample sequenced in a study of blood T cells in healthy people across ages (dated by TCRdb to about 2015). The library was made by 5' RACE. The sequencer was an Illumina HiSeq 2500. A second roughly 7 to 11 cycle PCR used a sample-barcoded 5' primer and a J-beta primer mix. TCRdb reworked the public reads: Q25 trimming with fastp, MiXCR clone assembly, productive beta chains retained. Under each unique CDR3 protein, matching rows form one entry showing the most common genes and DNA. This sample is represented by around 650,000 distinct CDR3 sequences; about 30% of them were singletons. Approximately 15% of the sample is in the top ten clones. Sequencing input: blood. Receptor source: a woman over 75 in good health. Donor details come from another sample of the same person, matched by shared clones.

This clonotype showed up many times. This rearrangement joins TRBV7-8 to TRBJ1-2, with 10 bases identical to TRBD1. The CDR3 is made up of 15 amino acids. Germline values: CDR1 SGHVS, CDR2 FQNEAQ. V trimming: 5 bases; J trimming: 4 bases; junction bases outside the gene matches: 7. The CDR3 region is CASSEDRGRGYGYTF. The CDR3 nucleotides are TGTGCCAGCAGCGAAGACAGGGGGCGAGGCTATGGCTACACCTTC.

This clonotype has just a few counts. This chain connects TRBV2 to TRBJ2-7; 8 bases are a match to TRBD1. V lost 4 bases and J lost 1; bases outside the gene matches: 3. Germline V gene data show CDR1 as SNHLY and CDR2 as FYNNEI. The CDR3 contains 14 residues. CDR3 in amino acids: CASSGTGTSYEQYF. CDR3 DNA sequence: TGTGCCAGCAGTGGGACAGGGACGTCCTACGAGCAGTACTTC.

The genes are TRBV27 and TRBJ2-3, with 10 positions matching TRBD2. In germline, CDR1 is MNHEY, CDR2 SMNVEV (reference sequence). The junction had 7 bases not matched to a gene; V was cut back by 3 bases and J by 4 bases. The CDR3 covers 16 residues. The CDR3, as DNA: TGTGCCAGCAGTTTTGCAGCTAGCGGGGGTTCAGATACGCAGTATTTT. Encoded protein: CASSFAASGGSDTQYF.